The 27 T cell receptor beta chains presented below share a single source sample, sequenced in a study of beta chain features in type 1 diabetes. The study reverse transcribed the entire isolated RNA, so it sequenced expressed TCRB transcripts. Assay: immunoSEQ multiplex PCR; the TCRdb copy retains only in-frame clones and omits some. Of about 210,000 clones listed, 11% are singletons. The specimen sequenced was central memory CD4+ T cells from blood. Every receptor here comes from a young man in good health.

The CDR3 loop reads CASTEGGANTGELFF. CDR3 nucleotide sequence: TGTGCCAGCACCGAGGGGGGAGCGAACACCGGGGAGCTGTTTTTT. V usage is TRBV2 and J usage is TRBJ2-2; the D gene could be TRBD1 or TRBD2 (6 bases each). In germline, CDR1 is SNHLY, CDR2 FYNNEI. Deletions cut 7 bases from V and 0 bases from J, with 12 bases between. This CDR3 contains 15 residues.

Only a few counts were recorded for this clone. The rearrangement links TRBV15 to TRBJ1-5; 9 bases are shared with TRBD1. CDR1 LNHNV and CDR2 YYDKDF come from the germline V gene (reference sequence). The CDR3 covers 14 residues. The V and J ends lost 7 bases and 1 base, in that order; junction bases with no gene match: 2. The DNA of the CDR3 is TGTGCCACCAAAACAGGGGGCAGCAATCAGCCCCAGCATTTT. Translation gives CATKTGGSNQPQHF.

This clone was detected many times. DNA of the CDR3: TGTGCCAGCAGCCAAGTGCGGACTAGCGGGTCGGATACGCAGTATTTT. This sequence encodes CASSQVRTSGSDTQYF. The chain combines TRBV14 with TRBJ2-3, with 11 bases identical to TRBD2. From germline, CDR1 is SGHDN and CDR2 FVKESK. Trimming removed 1 base from V and 6 bases from J; junction bases left unmatched: 6. This CDR3 has 16 residues.

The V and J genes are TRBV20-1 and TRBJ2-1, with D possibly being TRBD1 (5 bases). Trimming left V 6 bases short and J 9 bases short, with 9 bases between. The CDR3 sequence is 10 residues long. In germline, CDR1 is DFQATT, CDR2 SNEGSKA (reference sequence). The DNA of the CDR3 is TGCAGTGCCCAGGGTGCTGAGCAGTTCTTC. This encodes CSAQGAEQFF.

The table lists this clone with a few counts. CDR3: CAAGRSGPREQYF. CDR3 coding DNA: TGTGCCGCCGGACGGAGCGGCCCTCGAGAGCAGTACTTC. The V gene is TRBV10-3, the J gene TRBJ2-7; a weak D match, TRBD2 (5 bases). Germline V lookup: CDR1 ENHRY, CDR2 SYGVKD. Trimming took 11 bases from V and 7 from J, leaving 21 bases between them. The CDR3 totals 13 residues.

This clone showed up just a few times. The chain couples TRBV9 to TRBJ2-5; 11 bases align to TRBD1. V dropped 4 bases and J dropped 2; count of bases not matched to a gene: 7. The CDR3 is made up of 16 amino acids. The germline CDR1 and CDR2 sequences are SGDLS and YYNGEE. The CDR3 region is CASSPTDRGRQETQYF. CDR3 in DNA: TGTGCCAGCAGCCCCACGGACAGGGGGCGGCAAGAGACCCAGTACTTC.

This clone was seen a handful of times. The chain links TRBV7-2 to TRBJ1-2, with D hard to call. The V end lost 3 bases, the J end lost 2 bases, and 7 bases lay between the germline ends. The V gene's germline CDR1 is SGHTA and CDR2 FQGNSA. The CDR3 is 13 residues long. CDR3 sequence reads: CASSFGVNYGYTF. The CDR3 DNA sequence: TGTGCCAGCAGCTTTGGGGTGAACTATGGCTACACCTTC.

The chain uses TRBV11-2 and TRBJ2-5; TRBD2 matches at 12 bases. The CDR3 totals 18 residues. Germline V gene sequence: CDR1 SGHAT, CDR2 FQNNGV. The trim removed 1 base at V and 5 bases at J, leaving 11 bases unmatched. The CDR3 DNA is TGTGCCAGCAGCTTAGTGGTGCCTAGCGGGAGGGCCCACGAGACCCAGTACTTC. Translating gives CASSLVVPSGRAHETQYF.

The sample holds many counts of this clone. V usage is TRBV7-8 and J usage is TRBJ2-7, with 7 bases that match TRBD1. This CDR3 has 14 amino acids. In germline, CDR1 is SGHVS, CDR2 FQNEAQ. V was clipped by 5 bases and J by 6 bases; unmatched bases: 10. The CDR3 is CASSPDRRTLEQYF. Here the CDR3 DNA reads TGTGCCAGCAGCCCGGACAGGAGGACTCTCGAGCAGTACTTC.

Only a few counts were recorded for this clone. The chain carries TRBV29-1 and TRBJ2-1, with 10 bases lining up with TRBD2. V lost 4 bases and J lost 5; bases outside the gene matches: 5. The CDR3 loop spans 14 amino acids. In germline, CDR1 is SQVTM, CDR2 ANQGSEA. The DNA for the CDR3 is TGCAGCGTTGTTAGCGGGAGGCAAGACAATGAGCAGTTCTTC. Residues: CSVVSGRQDNEQFF.

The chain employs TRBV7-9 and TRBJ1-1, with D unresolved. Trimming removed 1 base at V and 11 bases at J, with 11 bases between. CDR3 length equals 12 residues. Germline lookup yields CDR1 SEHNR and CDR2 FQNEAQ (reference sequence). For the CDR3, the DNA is TGTGCCAGCAGCTTAGAAGCGGGCCCGGCTTTCTTT. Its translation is CASSLEAGPAFF.

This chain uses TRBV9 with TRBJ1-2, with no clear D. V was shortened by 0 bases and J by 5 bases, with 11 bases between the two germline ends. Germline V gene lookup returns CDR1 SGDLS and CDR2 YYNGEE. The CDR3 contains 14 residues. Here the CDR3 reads CASSVEEVSYGYTF. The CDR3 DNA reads TGTGCCAGCAGCGTAGAAGAGGTATCGTATGGCTACACCTTC.

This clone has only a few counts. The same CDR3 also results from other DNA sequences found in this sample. In DNA, the CDR3 is TGTGCCAGCACCTTAGCGGGAGGGACAGATACGCAGTATTTT. This translates into CASTLAGGTDTQYF. The genes are TRBV6-1 and TRBJ2-3; 11 bases are a match to TRBD2. Germline V CDR1 and CDR2: MNHNS, SASEGT. This CDR3 spans 14 amino acids. After removal of 7 bases from V and 3 bases from J, the junction contained 3 bases not matched to a gene.

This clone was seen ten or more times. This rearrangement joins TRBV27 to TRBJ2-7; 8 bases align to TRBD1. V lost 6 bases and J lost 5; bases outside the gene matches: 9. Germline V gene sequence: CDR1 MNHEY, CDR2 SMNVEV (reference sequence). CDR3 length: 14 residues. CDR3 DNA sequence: TGTGCCAGCAGACGACAGGGGTTTCTGGACGAGCAGTACTTC. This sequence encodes CASRRQGFLDEQYF.

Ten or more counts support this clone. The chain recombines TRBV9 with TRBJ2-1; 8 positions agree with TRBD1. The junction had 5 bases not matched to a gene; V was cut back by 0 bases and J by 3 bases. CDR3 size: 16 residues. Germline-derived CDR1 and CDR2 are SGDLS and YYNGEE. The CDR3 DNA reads TGTGCCAGCAGCGTAGTTTCAGGGGGCGTCTACAATGAGCAGTTCTTC. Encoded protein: CASSVVSGGVYNEQFF.

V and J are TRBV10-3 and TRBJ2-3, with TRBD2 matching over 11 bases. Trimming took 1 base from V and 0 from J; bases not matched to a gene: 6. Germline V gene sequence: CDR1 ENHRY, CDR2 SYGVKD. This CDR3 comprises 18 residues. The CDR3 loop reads CAISEFYGTSGSTDTQYF. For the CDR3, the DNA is TGTGCCATCAGTGAGTTTTACGGGACTAGCGGAAGCACAGATACGCAGTATTTT.

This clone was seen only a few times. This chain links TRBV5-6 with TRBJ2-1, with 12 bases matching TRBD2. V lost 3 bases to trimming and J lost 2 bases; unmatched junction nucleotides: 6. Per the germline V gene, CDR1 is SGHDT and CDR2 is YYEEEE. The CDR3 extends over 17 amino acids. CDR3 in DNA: TGTGCCAGCAGCTCGAGCAGACTAGCGGGAGCCTACAATGAGCAGTTCTTC. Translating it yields CASSSSRLAGAYNEQFF.

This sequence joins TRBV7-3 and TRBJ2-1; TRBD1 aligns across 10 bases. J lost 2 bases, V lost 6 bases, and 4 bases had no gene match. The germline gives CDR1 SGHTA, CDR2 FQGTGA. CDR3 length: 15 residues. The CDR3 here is CASSSDRGPYNEQFF. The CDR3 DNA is TGTGCCAGCAGTTCAGACAGGGGGCCCTACAATGAGCAGTTCTTC.

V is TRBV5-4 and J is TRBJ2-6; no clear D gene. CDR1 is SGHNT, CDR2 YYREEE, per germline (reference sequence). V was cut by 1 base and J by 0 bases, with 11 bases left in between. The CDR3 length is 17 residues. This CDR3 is CASSLPPPISGANVLTF. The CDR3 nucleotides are TGTGCCAGCAGCTTGCCTCCCCCGATCTCTGGGGCCAACGTCCTGACTTTC. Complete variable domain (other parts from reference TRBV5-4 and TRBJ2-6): ETGVTQSPTHLIKTRGQQVTLRCSSQSGHNTVSWYQQALGQGPQFIFQYYREEENGRGNFPPRFSGLQFPNYSSELNVNALELDDSALYLCASSLPPPISGANVLTFGAGSRLTVL.

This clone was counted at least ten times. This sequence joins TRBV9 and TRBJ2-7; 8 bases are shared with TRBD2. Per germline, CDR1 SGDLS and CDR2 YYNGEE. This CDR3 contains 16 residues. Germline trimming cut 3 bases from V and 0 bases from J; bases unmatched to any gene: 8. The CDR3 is CASSAELAEGSYEQYF. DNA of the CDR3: TGTGCCAGCAGCGCGGAACTAGCGGAGGGCTCCTACGAGCAGTACTTC.

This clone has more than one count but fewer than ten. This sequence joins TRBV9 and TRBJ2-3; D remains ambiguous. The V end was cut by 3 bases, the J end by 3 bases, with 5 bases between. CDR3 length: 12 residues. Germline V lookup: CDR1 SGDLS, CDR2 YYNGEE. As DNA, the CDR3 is TGTGCCAGCAGCGCCCAGACAGATACGCAGTATTTT. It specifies CASSAQTDTQYF.

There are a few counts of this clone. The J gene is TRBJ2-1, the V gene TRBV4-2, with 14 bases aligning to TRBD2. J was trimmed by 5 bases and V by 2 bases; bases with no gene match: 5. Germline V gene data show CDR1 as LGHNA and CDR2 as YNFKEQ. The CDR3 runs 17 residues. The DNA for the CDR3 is TGTGCCAGCAGCCAAAGGATGGGACTAGCGGGAGACAATGAGCAGTTCTTC. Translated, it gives CASSQRMGLAGDNEQFF.

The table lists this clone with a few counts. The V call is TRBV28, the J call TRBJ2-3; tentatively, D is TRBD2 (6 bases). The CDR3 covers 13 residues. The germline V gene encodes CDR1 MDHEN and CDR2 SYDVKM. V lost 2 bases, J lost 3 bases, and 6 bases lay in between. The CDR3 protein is CASSLLATDTQYF. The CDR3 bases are TGTGCCAGCAGTTTACTAGCGACAGATACGCAGTATTTT.

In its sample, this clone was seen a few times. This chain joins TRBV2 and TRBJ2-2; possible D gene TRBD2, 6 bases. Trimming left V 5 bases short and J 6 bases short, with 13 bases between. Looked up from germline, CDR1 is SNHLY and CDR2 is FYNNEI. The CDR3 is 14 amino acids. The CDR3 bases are TGTGCCAGCAGTTATAGGAGGGAGGCCGGGGAGCTGTTTTTT. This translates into CASSYRREAGELFF.

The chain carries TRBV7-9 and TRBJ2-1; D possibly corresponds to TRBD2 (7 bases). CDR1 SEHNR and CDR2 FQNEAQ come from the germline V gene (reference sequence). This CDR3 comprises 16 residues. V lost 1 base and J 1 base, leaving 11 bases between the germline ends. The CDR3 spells CASSLGGGLSYNEQFF. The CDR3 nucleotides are TGTGCCAGCAGCTTAGGCGGGGGCTTATCCTACAATGAGCAGTTCTTC.

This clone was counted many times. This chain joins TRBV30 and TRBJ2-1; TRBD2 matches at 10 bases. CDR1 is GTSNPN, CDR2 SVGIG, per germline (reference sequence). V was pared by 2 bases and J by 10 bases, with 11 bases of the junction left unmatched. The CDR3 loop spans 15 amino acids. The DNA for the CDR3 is TGTGCCTGGAGTATCGGACTAGCGGAAGGGACAGAGCAGTTCTTC. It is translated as CAWSIGLAEGTEQFF.

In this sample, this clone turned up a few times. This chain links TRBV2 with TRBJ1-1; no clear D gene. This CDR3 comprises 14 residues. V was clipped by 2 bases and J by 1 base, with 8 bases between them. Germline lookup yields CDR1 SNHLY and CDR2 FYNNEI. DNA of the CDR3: TGTGCCAGCAGTGAATCTCGAGAGAACACTGAAGCTTTCTTT. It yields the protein CASSESRENTEAFF.